The clone carrying this T cell receptor beta chain showed up just a few times. These data come from a study of T-cell reconstitution after alpha-beta-depleted transplantation in children. Preparing the TCRbeta library involved the use of unique molecular identifiers. TCRdb ran MiXCR on the PCR reads and lists one entry per CDR3 protein. The repertoire has about 220,000 distinct CDR3 sequences, 17% of them found once; the top ten carry around 45%. Per germline, CDR1 ENHRY and CDR2 SYGVKD. The V gene end was trimmed by 2 bases and the J gene end by 9 bases; junction bases not matched to a gene: 4. The length of the CDR3 is 14 residues.

This clonotype was obtained from a male patient between 2 and 10 years old who had a stem cell transplant for acute lymphoblastic leukemia, so the T cells may come from the graft donor. The chain is built from TRBV10-3 and TRBJ2-1, with 10 bases lining up with TRBD2. The material sequenced was PBMCs, mostly from graft donor cells, taken 360 days after TCRalphabeta/CD19-depleted stem cell transplant. CDR3 amino acids: CAISERTSGSEQFF. CDR3 in DNA: TGTGCCATCAGTGAGAGGACTAGCGGTAGTGAGCAGTTCTTC.